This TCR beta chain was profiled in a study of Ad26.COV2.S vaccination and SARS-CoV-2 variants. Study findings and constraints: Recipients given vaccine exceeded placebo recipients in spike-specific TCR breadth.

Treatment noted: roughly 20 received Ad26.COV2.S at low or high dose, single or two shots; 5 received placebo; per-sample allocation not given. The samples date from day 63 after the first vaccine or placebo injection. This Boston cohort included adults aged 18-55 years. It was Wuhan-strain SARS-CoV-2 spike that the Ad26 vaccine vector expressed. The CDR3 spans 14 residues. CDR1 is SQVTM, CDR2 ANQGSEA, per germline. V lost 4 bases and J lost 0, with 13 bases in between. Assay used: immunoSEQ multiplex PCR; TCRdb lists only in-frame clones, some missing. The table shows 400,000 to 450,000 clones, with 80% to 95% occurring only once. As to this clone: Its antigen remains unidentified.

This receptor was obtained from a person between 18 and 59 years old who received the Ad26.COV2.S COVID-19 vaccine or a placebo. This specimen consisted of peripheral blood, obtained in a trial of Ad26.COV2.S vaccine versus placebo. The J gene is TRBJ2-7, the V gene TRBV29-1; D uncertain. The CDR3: CSVGTQLDSYEQYF. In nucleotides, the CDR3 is TGCAGCGTTGGAACACAGCTAGACTCCTACGAGCAGTACTTC.